This T cell receptor beta chain was found in a study of blood T cell repertoires in COVID-19. Background on the study: Whether acute or convalescent, the COVID-19 samples came from the United States, Italy and Spain. T cells, B-cell-depleted T cells, or PBMCs supplied cDNA or gDNA.

Original processing notes: Counts of nucleated cells, estimated from reference gene primer amplification, were obtained. Clones were read by immunoSEQ multiplex PCR, and TCRdb kept only the in-frame ones, dropping some. V and J calls plus clone size are reproduced from that table; the DNA served to infer D and trimming. The table lists roughly 80,000 clones, under 90% of them singletons, with about 40% in the top ten. This receptor was taken from a man older than 75 with acute or convalescent COVID-19. Sample: peripheral blood.

CDR3 in DNA: TGTGCCAGCAGCTTAGGGGGGGTTAGTGGGACTGAAGCTTTCTTT. This encodes CASSLGGVSGTEAFF. The chain has TRBV7-9 and TRBJ1-1; weak D call: TRBD1 (5 bases). The CDR3 has 15 amino acids. Per germline, CDR1 SEHNR and CDR2 FQNEAQ (reference sequence). Trimming took 1 base from V and 5 from J, leaving 14 bases between them.